Listed below are T cell receptor beta chains from one sample, sequenced in a study of regulatory T cells in long-lasting Graves disease. Via MiXCR, TCRdb re-called the multiplex PCR reads, giving one row per CDR3 protein. The sample records around 450,000 distinct CDR3 sequences, about 15% being singletons. This sample was also put to use in a study of T cells in Graves' hyperthyroidism and ophthalmopathy.

Here the sequenced sample was peripheral blood mononuclear cells (PBMCs), taken at new diagnosis, from a patient treated with antithyroid drugs. These receptors were taken from a middle-aged woman with Graves disease. The CDR3 runs from the conserved cysteine through the conserved F or W. The order of the fields is clone size, D gene, J gene, V gene, CDR3 DNA, CDR3 protein. D genes are given only for firm matches. Some rows have no size entry. The others give once, few or many, or a class for an expanded clone.

size: NA; D: NA; J: TRBJ2-5; V: TRBV6-1; DNA: TGTGCCAGCAGTCGAGGCGGTCGGTATCAAGAGACCCAGTACTTC; CDR3: CASSRGGRYQETQYF
size: many; D: NA; J: TRBJ1-1; V: TRBV3-1; DNA: TGTGCCAGCAGCCACTCAGGGAGGGGTAACACTGAAGCTTTCTTT; CDR3: CASSHSGRGNTEAFF
size: many; D: TRBD1; J: TRBJ1-5; V: TRBV30; DNA: TGTGCCTGGAGTGGCGGGACAGACGGTGGTCAGCCCCAGCATTTT; CDR3: CAWSGGTDGGQPQHF
size: many; D: NA; J: TRBJ2-2; V: TRBV7-3; DNA: TGTGCCAGCAGGCCAAATTTCCCGGCTCCTCTCACCGGGGAGCTGTTTTTT; CDR3: CASRPNFPAPLTGELFF
size: many; D: TRBD2; J: TRBJ2-7; V: TRBV6-1; DNA: TGTGCCAGCAGTGAAGTCCCCCTAGCGGGAGGGCCGAGGGAGCAGTACTTC; CDR3: CASSEVPLAGGPREQYF
size: many; D: NA; J: TRBJ1-3; V: TRBV6-1; DNA: TGTGCCAGCAGTGATCTGTTCAGGAGCAACTCTGGAAACACCATATATTTT; CDR3: CASSDLFRSNSGNTIYF
size: many; D: NA; J: TRBJ1-3; V: TRBV12-3/TRBV12-4; DNA: TGTGCCAGCAGCTCCGACAGCCGCTGGAACACCATATATTTT; CDR3: CASSSDSRWNTIYF
size: many; D: NA; J: TRBJ1-5; V: TRBV20-1; DNA: TGCAGTGCTAGAAGCATCGGGGGCGCGGGGCAGCCCCAGCATTTT; CDR3: CSARSIGGAGQPQHF
size: NA; D: TRBD2; J: TRBJ2-2; V: TRBV13; DNA: TGTGCCAGCAGCTTTCTACTAGCGGGAGGTAACGGGGAGCTGTTTTTT; CDR3: CASSFLLAGGNGELFF
size: many; D: NA; J: TRBJ2-1; V: TRBV12-3/TRBV12-4; DNA: TGTGCCAGCAGTCTCCAGGGAAGGGACAATGAGCAGTTCTTC; CDR3: CASSLQGRDNEQFF
size: many; D: NA; J: TRBJ1-1; V: TRBV7-2; DNA: TGTGCCAGCAGCTTAGTCCAGCCGGGACAACAGAACACTGAAGCTTTCTTT; CDR3: CASSLVQPGQQNTEAFF
size: NA; D: NA; J: TRBJ1-3; V: TRBV29-1; DNA: TGCAGCGCCCTTTGGGACAACACCATATATTTT; CDR3: CSALWDNTIYF
size: NA; D: TRBD2; J: TRBJ2-3; V: TRBV7-3; DNA: TGTGCCAGCAGCCCAAACGGGTCTAGCGGGAGTAGGGATACGCAGTATTTT; CDR3: CASSPNGSSGSRDTQYF
size: few; D: NA; J: TRBJ2-5; V: TRBV4-1; DNA: TGCGCCAGCAGCCAAGTTTTTGGGACACCGTACCAAGAGACCCAGTACTTC; CDR3: CASSQVFGTPYQETQYF
size: many; D: NA; J: TRBJ1-1; V: TRBV19; DNA: TGTGCCAGTAACCCAGGGCCTATGAACACTGAAGCTTTCTTT; CDR3: CASNPGPMNTEAFF
size: NA; D: NA; J: TRBJ2-1; V: TRBV27; DNA: TGTGCCAGCAGTTTTTGGGGGCCAGATGAGCAGTTCTTC; CDR3: CASSFWGPDEQFF